The clone carrying this T cell receptor (beta chain) was picked up a small number of times. Its specificity is unknown. One end of the junction fails to match germline, which may point to a read error. This sample was taken from a study of CD8+CD57+ T cells in acquired aplastic anemia. General study results and limits: The CD8+ Simpson's diversity of patients and controls was not significantly different.

The template used for profiling TCR beta VDJ and CDR3 was genomic DNA. TCRdb reprocessed the reads with MiXCR, giving one entry per CDR3 protein. Of fewer than 250,000 distinct CDR3 sequences in the sample, around 50% were seen once. CDR3 size: 19 residues. The germline gives CDR1 SGHTA, CDR2 FQGTGA. The TCR originated in a human donor in good health, serving as a control. The J gene is TRBJ2-3, the V gene TRBV7-3, with 9 bases fitting TRBD2. Source material: sorted CD4+, CD8+, or CD8+CD57+ T cells (not recorded which) from PBMCs. The CDR3 spells CASSQGNHWAGGPTDTQYF. The CDR3 DNA reads as TGCGCCAGCAGCCAAGGAAACCACTGGGCGGGGGGGCCGACAGATACGCAGTATTTT.